This is a list of T cell receptor beta chains from one sample in a study of T cell repertoires in cytomegalovirus infection. From the reads, TCRdb called clonotypes with MiXCR, one entry per CDR3 protein. Of about 240,000 distinct CDR3 sequences in the sample, 9% to 15% were seen once. The sequenced material came from PBMCs. These receptors were taken from a human donor in good health (CMV status not recorded). Some clones in this sample may be carry-over from other donors' samples. Both conserved end residues are part of each CDR3. D genes are given only for firm matches. A row's size may be missing; if present it is once, few, many or a size class.

>-|TRBJ1-1|TRBV20-1|-
CSAGLGALLNTEAFF
TGCAGTGCTGGGCTTGGAGCACTTTTGAACACTGAAGCTTTCTTT
>-|TRBJ2-7|TRBV29-1|few
CSVDVAGSSYEQYF
TGCAGCGTTGATGTAGCAGGGAGCTCCTACGAGCAGTACTTC
>-|TRBJ1-1|TRBV7-2|many
CASSAPPNSLGAFF
TGTGCCAGCAGCGCTCCCCCAAATTCGTTAGGAGCTTTCTTT
>TRBD1|TRBJ2-7|TRBV7-8|-
CASSSYRGSPYEQYF
TGTGCCAGCAGCTCCTACAGGGGAAGCCCCTACGAGCAGTACTTC
>-|TRBJ1-4|TRBV7-2|many
CASSLRGRGFRGNEKLFF
TGTGCCAGCAGCCTCCGGGGACGCGGGTTCCGGGGGAATGAAAAACTGTTTTTT
>TRBD1|TRBJ1-3|TRBV6-5|few
CASSYEGGQGTRNTIYF
TGTGCCAGCAGTTACGAGGGGGGACAGGGGACACGAAACACCATATATTTT
>-|TRBJ1-4|TRBV5-1|few
CASSLDIAGGNEKLFF
TGCGCCAGCAGCTTGGATATAGCCGGGGGAAATGAAAAACTGTTTTTT
>-|TRBJ1-2|TRBV7-9|many
CASSSTLQGGFGYTF
TGTGCCAGCAGCTCCACACTACAAGGGGGGTTTGGCTACACCTTC
>-|TRBJ1-1|TRBV28|few
CASSLVSGGTNTEAFF
TGTGCCAGCAGCTTAGTAAGCGGGGGAACGAACACTGAAGCTTTCTTT
>TRBD2|TRBJ2-4|TRBV19|many
CASSIEAGGLGIQYF
TGTGCCAGTAGTATTGAAGCGGGAGGCCTAGGCATTCAGTACTTC
>-|TRBJ2-7|TRBV15|-
CATSRDGRRIDEQYF
TGTGCCACCAGCAGAGATGGGAGGAGAATCGACGAGCAGTACTTC
>-|TRBJ2-2|TRBV11-2|-
CASSPWTGAIGELFF
TGTGCCAGCAGCCCCTGGACCGGGGCGATCGGGGAGCTGTTTTTT
>-|TRBJ2-2|TRBV9|-
CASSDIAGELFF
TGTGCCAGCAGCGACATAGCCGGGGAGCTGTTTTTT
>-|TRBJ2-5|TRBV7-3|many
CASSLTLGPDETQYF
TGTGCCAGCAGCTTAACGCTTGGACCGGACGAGACCCAGTACTTC
>TRBD1|TRBJ1-5|TRBV19|-
CASSIAPGGNQPQHF
TGTGCCAGTAGTATAGCGCCAGGGGGGAATCAGCCCCAGCATTTT
>TRBD2|TRBJ2-2|TRBV11-2|many
CASSLDSRGGNTGELFF
TGTGCCAGCAGCTTAGATTCCCGCGGGGGGAACACCGGGGAGCTGTTTTTT
>TRBD1|TRBJ2-1|TRBV20-1|few
CSAPKGPGTGVNEQFF
TGCAGTGCCCCAAAGGGCCCCGGGACAGGGGTGAATGAGCAGTTCTTC
>TRBD1|TRBJ1-1|TRBV20-1|few
CSARGDRGSGSTEAFF
TGCAGTGCTAGGGGGGACAGGGGATCGGGAAGTACTGAAGCTTTCTTT
>TRBD1|TRBJ2-2|TRBV5-1|few
CASSLTGGRTGELFF
TGCGCCAGCAGCTTGACAGGGGGCAGGACCGGGGAGCTGTTTTTT
>-|TRBJ2-7|TRBV4-2|few
CASSQDTNSPSYEQYF
TGTGCCAGCAGCCAAGATACGAATAGCCCCTCCTACGAGCAGTACTTC
>-|TRBJ1-5|TRBV15|few
CATSRSFPGGQPQHF
TGTGCCACCAGCAGATCTTTCCCGGGGGGACAGCCCCAGCATTTT
>-|TRBJ1-3|TRBV7-2|many
CASSLRSKSGNTIYF
TGTGCCAGCAGCTTGCGGAGCAAAAGCGGAAACACCATATATTTT